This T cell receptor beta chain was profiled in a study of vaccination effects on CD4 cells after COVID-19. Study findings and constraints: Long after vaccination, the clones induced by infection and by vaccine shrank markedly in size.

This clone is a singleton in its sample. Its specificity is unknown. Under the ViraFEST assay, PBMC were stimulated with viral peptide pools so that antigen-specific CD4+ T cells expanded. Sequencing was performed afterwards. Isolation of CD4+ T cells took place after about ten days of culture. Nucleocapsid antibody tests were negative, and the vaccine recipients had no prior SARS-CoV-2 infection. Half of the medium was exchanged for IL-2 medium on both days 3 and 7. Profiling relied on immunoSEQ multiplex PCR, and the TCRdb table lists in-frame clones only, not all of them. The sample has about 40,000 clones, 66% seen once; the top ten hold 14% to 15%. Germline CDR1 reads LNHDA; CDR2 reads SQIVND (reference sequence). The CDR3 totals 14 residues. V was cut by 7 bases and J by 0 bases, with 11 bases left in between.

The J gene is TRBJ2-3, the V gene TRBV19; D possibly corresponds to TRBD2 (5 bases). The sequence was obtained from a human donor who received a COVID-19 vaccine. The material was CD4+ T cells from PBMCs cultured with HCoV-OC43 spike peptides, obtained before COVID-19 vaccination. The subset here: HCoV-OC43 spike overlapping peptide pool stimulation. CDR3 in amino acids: CASKFSGSTDTQYF. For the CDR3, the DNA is TGTGCCAGTAAATTCAGCGGTAGCACAGATACGCAGTATTTT.